This T cell receptor (beta chain) was retrieved from a study of T cell responses to AZD1222 COVID-19 vaccine. The CDR3 loop spans 14 amino acids. Germline assignment: CDR1 SGHDN and CDR2 FVKESK. J gave up 4 bases and V 2 bases, and 3 bases lay outside the gene matches. Method: immunoSEQ multiplex PCR; TCRdb's copy keeps in-frame clones and lacks some. The table lists some 150,000 clones, around nine tenths of them singletons. The sequencing used peripheral blood, collected on day 0 of AZD1222 vaccination. This clonotype was sampled from an adult in good health. The V gene is TRBV14, the J gene TRBJ2-5; 8 bases are a match to TRBD1. Here the CDR3 reads CASSQWTGRETQYF. In nucleotides, the CDR3 is TGTGCCAGCAGCCAATGGACAGGGCGAGAGACCCAGTACTTC.